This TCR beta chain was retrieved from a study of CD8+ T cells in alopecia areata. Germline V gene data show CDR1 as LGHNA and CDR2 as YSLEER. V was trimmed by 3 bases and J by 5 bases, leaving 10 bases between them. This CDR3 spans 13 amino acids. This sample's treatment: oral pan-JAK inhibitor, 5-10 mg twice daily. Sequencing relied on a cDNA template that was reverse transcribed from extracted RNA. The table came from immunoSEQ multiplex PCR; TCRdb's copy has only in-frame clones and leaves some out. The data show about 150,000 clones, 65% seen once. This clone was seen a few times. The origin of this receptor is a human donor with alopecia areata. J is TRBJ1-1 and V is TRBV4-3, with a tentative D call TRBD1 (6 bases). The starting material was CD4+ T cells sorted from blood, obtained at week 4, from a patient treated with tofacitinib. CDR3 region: CASSQIQGTEAFF. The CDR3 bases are TGCGCCAGCAGCCAGATACAGGGTACTGAAGCTTTCTTT.